This is a list of T cell receptor beta chains from one sample in a study of shared clonotypes between healthy human individuals. Generated by immunoSEQ multiplex PCR, the TCRdb table keeps only in-frame clones and is missing some. The profile shows some 2,000,000 clones, approximately 94% of them singletons. The sequenced sample consisted of naive CD4+ T cells sorted from blood. These receptors came from a man in his late teens or twenties in good health. Both conserved end residues are part of each CDR3. A D gene is named only where the DNA matches it firmly. Some rows mark clone size as missing; the rest say once, few, many or name a class of expanded clone.

clone size	D gene	J gene	V gene	CDR3 DNA	CDR3 protein
NA	NA	TRBJ1-5	TRBV14	TGTGCCAGCAGCCAAGCACAGTCCCAGCCCCAGCATTTT	CASSQAQSQPQHF
NA	NA	TRBJ1-2	TRBV6-1	TGTGCCAGCAGCCCGGACATTACCAATAACTATGGCTACACCTTC	CASSPDITNNYGYTF
NA	NA	TRBJ1-2	TRBV7-2	TGTGCCAGCAGCTTAGTAAGCGAAGTTAACTATGGCTACACCTTC	CASSLVSEVNYGYTF
once	NA	TRBJ2-5	TRBV6-6	TGTGCCAGCACTGAACCTAGGGAGACCCAGTACTTC	CASTEPRETQYF
NA	TRBD1	TRBJ2-7	TRBV11-2	TGTGCCAGCAGCCTCCGACAGGGCCTCTCCTACGAGCAGTACTTC	CASSLRQGLSYEQYF
NA	TRBD2	TRBJ2-2	TRBV27	TGTGCCAGCAGTTTAGTACAGCTCCCGGGAGGGTCCGGGGAGCTGTTTTTT	CASSLVQLPGGSGELFF
NA	NA	TRBJ2-1	TRBV6-5	TGTGCCAGCCAATCGTATCGGGGGATTTATGAGCAGTTCTTC	CASQSYRGIYEQFF
NA	NA	TRBJ2-3	TRBV30	TGTGCCTGGAGTGTAGACGGGAGAGGAACAGATACGCAGTATTTT	CAWSVDGRGTDTQYF
NA	NA	TRBJ1-2	TRBV29-1	TGCAGCGTCAAAGAGGGGCACAGGGAATTCTATGGCTACACCTTC	CSVKEGHREFYGYTF
once	NA	TRBJ2-7	TRBV5-1	TGCGCCAGCAGCAAGGGACGGAACTACGAGCAGTACTTC	CASSKGRNYEQYF
few	NA	TRBJ1-2	TRBV5-4	TGTGCCAGCAGTGCGGAGAGCTATGGCTACACCTTC	CASSAESYGYTF
NA	NA	TRBJ1-2	TRBV29-1	TGCAGCGTGGAGTGGATCGAAGGTTATGGCTACACCTTC	CSVEWIEGYGYTF
NA	NA	TRBJ2-4	TRBV30	TGTGCCTGGAGTGTACGGGGACTAGCCAAAAACATTCAGTACTTC	CAWSVRGLAKNIQYF
NA	NA	TRBJ2-7	TRBV5-8	TGTGCCAGCAGCTTGGCGCAGGGTCTTTTCGAGCAGTACTTC	CASSLAQGLFEQYF
NA	TRBD2	TRBJ2-3	TRBV30	TGTGCCTGGGGGGCCGGGGCTAGCGGGAGGACAGATACGCAGTATTTT	CAWGAGASGRTDTQYF
NA	NA	TRBJ1-1	TRBV6-1	TGTGCCAGCAGTGAAACATTCGGGGGGAACACTGAAGCTTTCTTT	CASSETFGGNTEAFF
NA	NA	TRBJ2-7	TRBV21-1	TGTGCCAGCAGCAAGTCCCGGTTCTACGAGCAGTACTTC	CASSKSRFYEQYF
NA	NA	TRBJ2-7	TRBV5-1	TGCGCCAGCAGTTTTAGTACGGGGAGCTCCTACGAGCAGTACTTC	CASSFSTGSSYEQYF
NA	TRBD1	TRBJ1-5	TRBV6-1	TGTGCCAGCAGTGATGGGACAGGGCGCAATCAGCCCCAGCATTTT	CASSDGTGRNQPQHF
NA	NA	TRBJ2-7	TRBV21-1	TGTGCCAGCCCCCCGGGCGGAATTTACGAGCAGTACTTC	CASPPGGIYEQYF
NA	TRBD1	TRBJ2-7	TRBV7-8	TGTGCCAGCAGCGCACCGACAGGGTCCTCCTACGAGCAGTACTTC	CASSAPTGSSYEQYF
NA	TRBD2	TRBJ2-2	TRBV28	TGTGCCAGCAGTCCGGGACTAGCGGGACCTCAAACCGGGGAGCTGTTTTTT	CASSPGLAGPQTGELFF
NA	TRBD1	TRBJ2-3	TRBV10-2	TGCGCCAGCAGGTCAGGGGGCTACACAGATACGCAGTATTTT	CASRSGGYTDTQYF
NA	NA	TRBJ1-1	TRBV6-6	TGTGCCGGAGCTAGGGAAGATGGCACTGAAGCTTTCTTT	CAGAREDGTEAFF
NA	NA	TRBJ1-1	TRBV30	TGTGCCTGGGAGACAGGCGGCAACACTGAAGCTTTCTTT	CAWETGGNTEAFF
NA	NA	TRBJ2-5	TRBV6-5	TGTGCCAGCAGTCAGGCGGAGACCCAGTACTTC	CASSQAETQYF
NA	NA	TRBJ1-5	TRBV30	TGTGCCTGGAGTAGCGCTGACAATCAGCCCCAGCATTTT	CAWSSADNQPQHF
NA	NA	TRBJ1-5	TRBV2	TGTGCCAGCACCCGGGAGGACAGCAATCAGCCCCAGCATTTT	CASTREDSNQPQHF
NA	NA	TRBJ1-5	TRBV15	TGTGCCACCAGCAAGTGGTTCTCCGGAGGAAGAAATCAGCCCCAGCATTTT	CATSKWFSGGRNQPQHF
NA	NA	TRBJ2-7	TRBV11-2	TGTGCCAGCAGCCGCCAAGAGGGAGGCGGGCCAAGCTCCTACGAGCAGTACTTC	CASSRQEGGGPSSYEQYF
NA	NA	TRBJ2-7	TRBV6-6	TGTGCCAGCACCTCCGGGACAAGGAGCTCCTACGAGCAGTACTTC	CASTSGTRSSYEQYF
NA	NA	TRBJ2-5	TRBV6-5	TGTGCCAGCAGTTACTGGGGACGGGGAAACCAAGAGACCCAGTACTTC	CASSYWGRGNQETQYF
NA	TRBD1	TRBJ1-5	TRBV19	TGTGCCAGTAGTATAAGGGACAGGGTAAATCAGCCCCAGCATTTT	CASSIRDRVNQPQHF
NA	NA	TRBJ2-1	TRBV4-1	TGCGCCAGCAGCCAAGAACAGTTAGCGGCATACAATGAGCAGTTCTTC	CASSQEQLAAYNEQFF
few	NA	TRBJ2-7	TRBV6-5	TGTGCCAGCAGCCAAGGGGGCGAGCAGTACTTC	CASSQGGEQYF
NA	TRBD2	TRBJ2-7	TRBV29-1	TGCAGCGCTATTAGGCGGGGGGAAGACTACGAGCAGTACTTC	CSAIRRGEDYEQYF
NA	NA	TRBJ2-2	TRBV18	TGTGCCAGCTCTCCCGGGGAAACCGGGGAGCTGTTTTTT	CASSPGETGELFF
NA	TRBD2	TRBJ2-1	TRBV18	TGTGCCAGCTCACCCCTAGCGGGGGGGGGCTACAATGAGCAGTTCTTC	CASSPLAGGGYNEQFF
NA	NA	TRBJ2-1	TRBV9	TGTGCCAGCAGCGTAGATGGGGCCTCCAATGAGCAGTTCTTC	CASSVDGASNEQFF
NA	NA	TRBJ2-3	TRBV5-1	TGCGCCAGCAGCATACCCACAGATACGCAGTATTTT	CASSIPTDTQYF
NA	NA	TRBJ1-5	TRBV18	TGTGCCAGCTCACCACCGATGTCAGCAAATCAGCCCCAGCATTTT	CASSPPMSANQPQHF
NA	NA	TRBJ1-2	TRBV27	TGTGCCAGCAGTTTAATAGGGTCCGGTGGCTACACCTTC	CASSLIGSGGYTF
NA	NA	TRBJ1-6	TRBV18	TGTGCCAGCTCACCACCGGGCCTAATTAATTCACCCCTCCACTTT	CASSPPGLINSPLHF
NA	TRBD2	TRBJ2-7	TRBV15	TGTGCCACCAGCAGAGACAGGACTAGCTCCTACGAGCAGTACTTC	CATSRDRTSSYEQYF
NA	TRBD2	TRBJ2-7	TRBV6-1	TGTGCCAGCAGTGAAGGGACTAGCGGGATTGTCTACGAGCAGTACTTC	CASSEGTSGIVYEQYF
NA	TRBD2	TRBJ2-7	TRBV7-2	TGTGCCAGCAGCAAAGGGACTAGCGGGAGGGGAGACTCCTACGAGCAGTACTTC	CASSKGTSGRGDSYEQYF
NA	NA	TRBJ1-1	TRBV5-1	TGCGCCAGCAGCCCCGATTGGGGGATGGCCACTGAAGCTTTCTTT	CASSPDWGMATEAFF
few	NA	TRBJ1-1	TRBV2	TGTGCCAGCAGTAGGGCCGCGGAAGCTTTCTTT	CASSRAAEAFF
NA	NA	TRBJ2-7	TRBV9	TGTGCCAGCAGCGTAGCCCCGACGGGGACCTACGAGCAGTACTTC	CASSVAPTGTYEQYF
NA	NA	TRBJ2-7	TRBV7-2	TGTGCCAGCAGCTTGTCCCATGCTACCTACGAGCAGTACTTC	CASSLSHATYEQYF